Listed here are 8 T cell receptor beta chains from one sample, sequenced in a study of shared clonotypes between healthy human individuals. Libraries were prepared by immunoSEQ multiplex PCR; TCRdb keeps only in-frame clonotypes and omits some of them. Altogether approximately 700,000 clones are present, 55% to 85% being singletons, with the ten largest covering under 2%. Specimen: memory CD4+ T cells sorted from blood. Subset meaning: CD45RA-negative fraction. The source of these receptors is a woman aged 30 to 39 in good health.

Comment on this clone: Other DNA sequences within the sample encode an identical CDR3. The rearrangement uses TRBV6-1 and TRBJ1-2, with 9 bases lining up with TRBD1. The junction had 4 bases not matched to a gene; V was cut back by 5 bases and J by 3 bases. Germline assignment: CDR1 MNHNS and CDR2 SASEGT. The CDR3 length is 14 residues. CDR3 bases: TGTGCCAGCAGTAGGGACAGGGAAGACTATGGCTACACCTTC. This gives the protein CASSRDREDYGYTF.

In regard to this clone: Other DNA sequences in this specimen translate into the identical CDR3. This sequence joins TRBV5-1 and TRBJ2-1; weak D call: TRBD2 (6 bases). CDR3 length: 15 amino acids. Per the germline V gene, CDR1 is SGHRS and CDR2 is YFSETQ. Trimming cost V 4 bases and J 1 base, with 12 bases left between them. The CDR3 is CASSVDSGSYNEQFF. The CDR3 nucleotides are TGCGCCAGCAGCGTGGATAGCGGTTCCTACAATGAGCAGTTCTTC.

The rearrangement uses TRBV28 and TRBJ2-7; 12 bases are a match to TRBD1. CDR3 size: 15 residues. Germline loops: CDR1 MDHEN, CDR2 SYDVKM. Trimming took 8 bases from V and 3 from J; bases not matched to a gene: 8. The CDR3 DNA is TGTGCCAGCCGGACCGGGACAGGGGGCGGCTACGAGCAGTACTTC. It is translated as CASRTGTGGGYEQYF.

This sequence joins TRBV5-4 and TRBJ1-2, with TRBD1 matching 9 bases. CDR3 length: 13 amino acids. Germline values: CDR1 SGHNT, CDR2 YYREEE (reference sequence). V shed 4 bases, J shed 7 bases, and the junction held 5 bases outside the gene matches. The CDR3 loop reads CASSMGQGSGYTF. The CDR3 nucleotides are TGTGCCAGCAGCATGGGACAGGGAAGTGGCTACACCTTC. Together with reference TRBV5-4 and TRBJ1-2, the CDR3 gives the full variable domain: ETGVTQSPTHLIKTRGQQVTLRCSSQSGHNTVSWYQQALGQGPQFIFQYYREEENGRGNFPPRFSGLQFPNYSSELNVNALELDDSALYLCASSMGQGSGYTFGSGTRLTVV.

The rearrangement joins TRBV7-8 to TRBJ2-7; D call uncertain. Germline CDR1 is SGHVS and CDR2 is FQNEAQ. This CDR3 has 10 amino acids. The V end lost 3 bases, the J end lost 7 bases, and 4 bases lay between the germline ends. CDR3 region: CASSFREQYF. The DNA of the CDR3 is TGTGCCAGCAGCTTCCGGGAGCAGTACTTC.

This clone has more than one count but fewer than ten. This chain uses TRBV5-1 with TRBJ2-3; TRBD1 aligns across 9 bases. Germline V lookup: CDR1 SGHRS, CDR2 YFSETQ. This CDR3 is 15 amino acids long. The J segment lost 3 bases and the V segment lost 4 bases, leaving 6 bases of the junction unmatched. DNA of the CDR3: TGCGCCAGCAGCGGGACAGGGTTTGGTACAGATACGCAGTATTTT. Its translation is CASSGTGFGTDTQYF.

The V call is TRBV6-1, the J call TRBJ1-2; D may be TRBD1 (6 bases). Germline V gene sequence: CDR1 MNHNS, CDR2 SASEGT. The V gene lost 4 bases and the J gene lost 4 bases, with 10 bases spanning the gap. This CDR3 region has 13 residues. CDR3 DNA sequence: TGTGCCAGCAGTGTGGACAGCGTCTATGGCTACACCTTC. Translating it yields CASSVDSVYGYTF.

This clone was observed a few times. CDR3 amino acids: CASSAGTGALEQYF. The CDR3 coding sequence is TGTGCCAGCAGCGCGGGGACAGGGGCTCTCGAGCAGTACTTC. The J gene is TRBJ2-7, the V gene TRBV28; TRBD1 aligns across 10 bases. Trimming took 6 bases from V and 6 from J; bases not matched to a gene: 8. The CDR3 totals 14 residues. Germline CDR1 MDHEN, CDR2 SYDVKM.